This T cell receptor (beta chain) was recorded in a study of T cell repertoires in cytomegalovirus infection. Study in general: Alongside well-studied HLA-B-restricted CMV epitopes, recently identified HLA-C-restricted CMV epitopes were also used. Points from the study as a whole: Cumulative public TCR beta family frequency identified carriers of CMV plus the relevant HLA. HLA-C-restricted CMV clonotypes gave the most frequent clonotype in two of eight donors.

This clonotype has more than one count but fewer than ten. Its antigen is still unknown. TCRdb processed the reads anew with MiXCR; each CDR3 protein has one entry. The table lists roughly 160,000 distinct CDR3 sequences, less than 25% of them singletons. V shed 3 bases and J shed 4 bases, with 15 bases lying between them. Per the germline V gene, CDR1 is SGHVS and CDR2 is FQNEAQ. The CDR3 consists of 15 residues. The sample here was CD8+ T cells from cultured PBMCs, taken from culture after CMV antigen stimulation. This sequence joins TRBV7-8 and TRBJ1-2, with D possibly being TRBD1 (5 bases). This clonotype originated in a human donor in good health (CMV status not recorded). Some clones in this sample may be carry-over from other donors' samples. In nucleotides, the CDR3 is TGTGCCAGCAGCTTGACAGACAGCTACAGCTATGGCTACACCTTC. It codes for CASSLTDSYSYGYTF.